This entry lists 11 T cell receptor beta chains sequenced from one sample in a study of blood T cell repertoires in COVID-19. Data came from immunoSEQ multiplex PCR; TCRdb stores just in-frame clones and leaves some out. The sample lists 150,000 to 200,000 clones, roughly 80% seen once, with 6% to 8% in the top ten. The sample was peripheral blood. Receptors were obtained from a woman in her 70s with COVID-19, enrolled during active disease.

DNA of the CDR3: TGTGCCAGCAAAACAGGTTCCTACGAGCAGTACTTC. It codes for CASKTGSYEQYF. This chain links TRBV6-5 with TRBJ2-7, with D possibly matching TRBD1 (5 bases). Germline V gene data show CDR1 as MNHEY and CDR2 as SVGAGI. V lost 7 bases, J lost 1 base, and 8 bases lay in between. This CDR3 contains 12 residues.

The gene calls are TRBV28 and TRBJ1-2; D is undetermined. V lost 4 bases to trimming and J lost 4 bases, with 13 bases between them. CDR1 and CDR2 from the germline V gene are MDHEN and SYDVKM. The CDR3 is 14 residues long. In DNA, the CDR3 is TGTGCCAGCAGTTCCTCCGCGGGGTTCTATGGCTACACCTTC. Protein sequence: CASSSSAGFYGYTF.

The chain combines TRBV18 with TRBJ1-1; the match to TRBD1 covers 7 bases. V lost 4 bases and J lost 1; bases outside the gene matches: 3. The CDR3 contains 14 residues. Per the germline V gene, CDR1 is KGHSH and CDR2 is LQKENI. The CDR3 nucleotides read TGTGCCAGCTCACAACAGGGGTCGAACACTGAAGCTTTCTTT. Residues: CASSQQGSNTEAFF.

The chain uses TRBV3-1 (or the pseudogene TRBV3-2) and TRBJ2-7; the D gene is possibly TRBD2 (6 bases). Germline V lookup: CDR1 LGHDT, CDR2 YNNKEL (reference sequence). V shed 2 bases and J shed 1 base, with 15 bases lying between them. The CDR3 consists of 16 residues. This chain's CDR3 is CASSQRDGRASYEQYF. The CDR3 DNA reads as TGTGCCAGCAGCCAAAGGGACGGGAGAGCGTCCTACGAGCAGTACTTC.

This clone was observed at least ten times. The rearrangement links TRBV28 to TRBJ1-2; 7 bases line up with TRBD1. With 1 base clipped from V and 2 bases from J, the junction kept 7 bases outside the gene matches. Germline V gene sequence: CDR1 MDHEN, CDR2 SYDVKM. CDR3 length: 16 residues. CDR3 loop: CASSLSAGGTNYGYTF. As DNA, the CDR3 is TGTGCCAGCAGTTTATCGGCAGGGGGTACCAACTATGGCTACACCTTC.

The rearrangement joins TRBV6-4 to TRBJ2-1, with D hard to call. The CDR3 is 10 residues long. V lost 6 bases to trimming and J lost 8 bases, with 5 bases between them. Germline V CDR1 and CDR2: MRHNA, SNTAGT. The CDR3 DNA follows: TGTGCCAGCAGGTCGGATGAGCAGTTCTTC. Its protein is CASRSDEQFF.

J is TRBJ1-2 and V is TRBV3-1 (or the pseudogene TRBV3-2), with no clear D. The CDR3 sequence is 12 residues long. In germline, CDR1 is LGHDT, CDR2 YNNKEL (reference sequence). V was cut by 2 bases and J by 8 bases, with 9 bases left in between. CDR3 sequence reads: CASSQPQVGYTF. The CDR3 coding sequence is TGTGCCAGCAGCCAACCTCAGGTCGGCTACACCTTC.

This rearrangement joins TRBV13 to TRBJ2-5; D is ambiguous. The germline V and J ends were trimmed by 4 bases and 1 base, with 7 bases remaining between them. The CDR3 length is 13 residues. Germline CDR1 PRHDT, CDR2 FYEKMQ (reference sequence). The CDR3 loop is CASSSIIQETQYF. The CDR3 DNA follows: TGTGCCAGCAGCTCCATCATCCAAGAGACCCAGTACTTC.

The chain uses TRBV7-2 and TRBJ1-3; D is unclear. The ends were cut back, 3 bases at V and 5 bases at J, with 17 bases in the middle. The germline CDR1 and CDR2 sequences are SGHTA and FQGNSA. The CDR3 sequence is 16 residues long. The CDR3 sequence: CASSLFIGGSRNTIYF. In DNA, the CDR3 is TGTGCCAGCAGCTTGTTTATTGGAGGGAGTAGAAACACCATATATTTT.

The V and J genes are TRBV2 and TRBJ2-1, with D perhaps matching TRBD2 (6 bases). CDR1 and CDR2 (germline): SNHLY, FYNNEI. V was clipped by 5 bases and J by 15 bases, with 26 bases between them. This CDR3 comprises 15 residues. CDR3 in amino acids: CASSQSGPGIDFRFF. For the CDR3, the DNA is TGTGCCAGCAGTCAAAGCGGGCCAGGAATAGATTTTCGGTTCTTC.

The rearrangement joins TRBV5-4 to TRBJ2-5; TRBD2 aligns across 9 bases. V gave up 3 bases and J gave up 1 base; unmatched junction bases: 7. Germline values: CDR1 SGHNT, CDR2 YYREEE (reference sequence). The CDR3 totals 16 residues. The CDR3 loop reads CASSSRASGTQETQYF. CDR3 nucleotides: TGTGCCAGCAGCTCACGAGCTAGCGGGACCCAAGAGACCCAGTACTTC.